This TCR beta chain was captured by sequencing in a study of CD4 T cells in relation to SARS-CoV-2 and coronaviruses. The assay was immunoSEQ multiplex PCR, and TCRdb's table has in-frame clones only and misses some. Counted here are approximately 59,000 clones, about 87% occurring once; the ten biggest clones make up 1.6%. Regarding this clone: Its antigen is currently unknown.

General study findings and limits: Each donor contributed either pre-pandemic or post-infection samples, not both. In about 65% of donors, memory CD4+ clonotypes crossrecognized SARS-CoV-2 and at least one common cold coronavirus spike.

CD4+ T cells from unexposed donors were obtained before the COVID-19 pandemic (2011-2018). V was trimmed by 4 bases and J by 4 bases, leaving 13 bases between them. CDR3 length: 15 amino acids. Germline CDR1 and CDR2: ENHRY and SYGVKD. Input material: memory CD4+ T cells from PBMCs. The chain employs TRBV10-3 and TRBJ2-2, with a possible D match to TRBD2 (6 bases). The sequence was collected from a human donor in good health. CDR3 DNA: TGTGCCATCAGTGCCCGGCTAGCGAGCACCGGGGAGCTGTTTTTT. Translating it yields CAISARLASTGELFF.